This TCR beta chain was sequenced for a study of cytomegalovirus exposure and HLA in healthy donors. General study results and limits: Available immune exposure information was restricted to CMV serostatus only. Confirmation was obtained in vitro that a few CMV-associated chains are specific for CMV antigens. TCR beta sequences numbering roughly 16,000 were associated with HLA alleles at 0.05 false discovery rate in a later analysis.

The PCR used 60 Vbeta and 13 Jbeta primers. Assay used: immunoSEQ multiplex PCR; TCRdb lists only in-frame clones, some missing. The sample shows roughly 150,000 clones, approximately 80% of them seen only once. Each donor's status was that of a healthy bone marrow donor. A note on this clone: Antigen: not known.

The ends lost 2 bases at V and 4 bases at J; junction bases unmatched: 10. CDR1 is LGHNA and CDR2 is YNFKEQ in the germline V gene. The CDR3 sequence is 17 residues long. The sequence derives from a male donor in good health and CMV-seronegative. V is TRBV4-2 and J is TRBJ1-1; 10 bases map to TRBD1. The sequencing sample was made of PBMCs. The CDR3 is CASSQSGTGAISTEAFF. The CDR3 DNA reads as TGTGCCAGCAGCCAATCCGGGACAGGGGCGATCTCCACTGAAGCTTTCTTT.